These T cell receptor beta chains were read from a single sample in a study of T-cell reconstitution after alpha-beta-depleted transplantation in children. From the PCR reads, TCRdb called clonotypes with MiXCR, one entry per CDR3 protein. The sample lists fewer than 750,000 distinct CDR3 sequences; 20% to 25% were seen once. The sequenced sample was PBMCs, mostly from graft donor cells, obtained 360 days after TCRalphabeta/CD19-depleted stem cell transplant. Source of these receptors: a boy in the first two years of life who had a stem cell transplant for acute myeloid leukemia, so the T cells may come from the graft donor. Both conserved end residues are part of each CDR3. A D gene is named only where the DNA matches it firmly. Size values are once, few and many counts, or a class for expanded clones, and some rows have none.

j_call v_call clone_size d_call cdr3_aa cdr3_nt
TRBJ1-6 TRBV25-1 once . CASSAAFRSYNSPLHF TGTGCCAGCAGTGCGGCTTTTCGCTCCTATAATTCACCCCTCCACTTT
TRBJ2-2 TRBV21-1 . . CASSPTAGGNTGELFF TGTGCCAGCAGCCCGACAGCGGGGGGAAACACCGGGGAGCTGTTTTTT
TRBJ1-3 TRBV29-1 many . CSVALRGASSGNTIYF TGCAGCGTTGCCCTACGGGGGGCAAGCTCTGGAAACACCATATATTTT
TRBJ2-2 TRBV20-1 . . CSAPSRGGGGELFF TGCAGTGCCCCAAGCAGGGGTGGAGGCGGGGAGCTGTTTTTT
TRBJ2-3 TRBV20-1 few . CSASPANDPYTQYF TGCAGTGCTAGTCCGGCTAACGACCCCTATACGCAGTATTTT
TRBJ1-6 TRBV4-2 few . CASSLPPGALHF TGTGCCAGCAGCTTACCACCGGGGGCCCTCCACTTT
TRBJ2-1 TRBV6-2/TRBV6-3 . . CASSNSNEQFF TGTGCCAGCAGTAACTCCAATGAGCAGTTCTTC
TRBJ2-5 TRBV29-1 . TRBD2 CSVEAGGLQSQYF TGCAGCGTTGAAGCGGGGGGGCTCCAGTCCCAGTACTTC
TRBJ2-7 TRBV4-3 . TRBD1 CASSQEWTGEQYF TGCGCCAGCAGCCAAGAATGGACAGGGGAGCAGTACTTC
TRBJ2-5 TRBV4-3 many . CASSQDTEETQYF TGCGCCAGCAGCCAAGATACGGAAGAGACCCAGTACTTC
TRBJ2-5 TRBV5-1 . . CASSLNLRETQYF TGCGCCAGCAGCTTAAACTTGAGAGAGACCCAGTACTTC
TRBJ2-5 TRBV12-3/TRBV12-4 . . CASSLDSVKTQYF TGTGCCAGCAGTTTAGACAGTGTAAAGACCCAGTACTTC
TRBJ1-2 TRBV5-6 many TRBD1 CASSLTGGFYGYTF TGTGCCAGCAGCTTGACAGGGGGCTTCTATGGCTACACCTTC
TRBJ1-6 TRBV10-3 . . CAISGLTGPGSPLHF TGTGCCATCAGTGGATTGACAGGCCCTGGGTCACCCCTCCACTTT
TRBJ2-2 TRBV14 . . CASSQTDEYANTGELFF TGTGCCAGCAGCCAAACAGACGAATATGCGAACACCGGGGAGCTGTTTTTT
TRBJ2-1 TRBV6-6 many TRBD1 CASIDGTGFEQFF TGTGCCAGCATAGACGGGACAGGGTTTGAGCAGTTCTTC
TRBJ1-5 TRBV29-1 few . CSVKWGVNQPQHF TGCAGCGTTAAGTGGGGAGTCAATCAGCCCCAGCATTTT
TRBJ2-1 TRBV6-1 few TRBD2 CASSGRLAGGTTPYNEQFF TGTGCCAGCAGTGGGAGACTAGCGGGGGGAACTACGCCTTACAATGAGCAGTTCTTC
TRBJ2-5 TRBV13 . . CASSFGGRLETQYF TGTGCCAGCAGCTTCGGGGGTCGACTGGAGACCCAGTACTTC
TRBJ2-3 TRBV25-1 . . CASADYQNTDTQYF TGTGCCAGCGCTGACTATCAAAACACAGATACGCAGTATTTT
TRBJ2-3 TRBV24-1 . . CATSDLGQESTDTQYF TGTGCCACCAGTGATTTGGGGCAGGAGAGCACAGATACGCAGTATTTT
TRBJ1-4 TRBV7-2 many . CASSSGTWAGEKLFF TGTGCCAGCAGCTCAGGGACATGGGCGGGTGAAAAACTGTTTTTT
TRBJ1-4 TRBV29-1 many TRBD1 CSVPGTGGEKLFF TGCAGCGTGCCCGGGACAGGCGGTGAAAAACTGTTTTTT
TRBJ2-1 TRBV20-1 . TRBD2 CSARGGLAGAFGWVNEQFF TGCAGTGCTAGAGGGGGACTAGCGGGGGCGTTTGGGTGGGTCAATGAGCAGTTCTTC
TRBJ1-1 TRBV18 many . CASSVGQNTEAFF TGTGCCAGCTCAGTGGGACAGAACACTGAAGCTTTCTTT
TRBJ2-3 TRBV14 few TRBD2 CASSQDTTSGGLSTQYF TGTGCCAGCAGCCAAGATACGACTAGCGGGGGACTTAGTACGCAGTATTTT
TRBJ2-1 TRBV3-1 . TRBD2 CASSQDKVAGGYNEQFF TGTGCCAGCAGCCAAGATAAGGTAGCGGGGGGGTACAATGAGCAGTTCTTC
TRBJ2-2 TRBV9 . TRBD2 CASSPGGSGGPNTGELFF TGTGCCAGCAGCCCCGGTGGTAGCGGGGGCCCGAACACCGGGGAGCTGTTTTTT
TRBJ1-2 TRBV6-5 many . CASSYTGSGYTF TGTGCCAGCAGTTACACGGGGAGCGGCTACACCTTC
TRBJ2-2 TRBV13 . TRBD1 CASSDRGPWELFF TGTGCCAGCAGCGACAGGGGGCCCTGGGAGCTGTTTTTT
TRBJ2-1 TRBV28 . . CASIDLGVVTGRNEQFF TGTGCCAGCATCGACCTAGGCGTGGTGACAGGGAGGAATGAGCAGTTCTTC
TRBJ1-1 TRBV5-6 . . CASSLVRGTVNTEAFF TGTGCCAGCAGCTTGGTCCGTGGGACGGTAAACACTGAAGCTTTCTTT
TRBJ2-1 TRBV6-1 . TRBD2 CASSRPAGGDEQFF TGTGCCAGCAGCCGACCAGCGGGGGGGGATGAGCAGTTCTTC
TRBJ2-6 TRBV7-3 few TRBD2 CASSEGGPGANVLTF TGTGCCAGCAGTGAGGGAGGGCCTGGGGCCAACGTCCTGACTTTC
TRBJ2-1 TRBV7-9 few TRBD1 CASSSTGFNEQFF TGTGCCAGCAGCTCGACAGGGTTCAATGAGCAGTTCTTC
TRBJ2-3 TRBV5-1 few . CASSLIGRAQADTQYF TGCGCCAGCAGCCTTATAGGGAGAGCACAAGCAGATACGCAGTATTTT
TRBJ2-1 TRBV3-1 . . CASSQPRTVSSYNEQFF TGTGCCAGCAGCCAACCTAGGACAGTAAGTAGCTACAATGAGCAGTTCTTC
TRBJ2-5 TRBV12-3/TRBV12-4 . . CASSRRKETQYF TGTGCCAGCAGTAGACGGAAAGAGACCCAGTACTTC
TRBJ1-5 TRBV20-1 many TRBD1 CSARAGGRGNQPQHF TGCAGTGCTAGGGCAGGGGGTCGAGGCAATCAGCCCCAGCATTTT